This record covers a single T cell receptor beta chain. Its antigen remains unknown. The data belong to a study of Ad26.COV2.S vaccination and SARS-CoV-2 variants. Generated by immunoSEQ multiplex PCR, the TCRdb table keeps only in-frame clones and is missing some. Altogether 400,000 to 450,000 clones are present, 80% to 95% being singletons, with the ten largest covering around 4.2%. Regarding the study as a whole: After vaccination, reports described spike-specific CD8+ and CD4+ T cell responses as showing substantial breadth.

Treatment specified: around 19 received Ad26.COV2.S at low or high dose, single or two shots; several received placebo; per-sample allocation not given. The samples were gathered on day 63 after the first injection of vaccine or placebo. Sequencing used peripheral blood, obtained in a trial of Ad26.COV2.S vaccine versus placebo. The source of this sequence is a person aged 18 to 59 who received the Ad26.COV2.S COVID-19 vaccine or a placebo.

CDR3 loop: CASSHKPSGRAPDTQYF. The CDR3 coding sequence is TGTGCCAGCAGCCACAAGCCCAGCGGGAGGGCCCCAGATACGCAGTATTTT. This sequence joins TRBV9 and TRBJ2-3; 10 bases match TRBD2. After removal of 4 bases from V and 4 bases from J, the junction contained 12 bases not matched to a gene. This CDR3 has 17 residues. CDR1 and CDR2 (germline): SGDLS, YYNGEE.